What follows describes a single T cell receptor (beta chain). TCRdb re-derived calls from the 5' RACE reads in MiXCR, one entry per CDR3 protein. The sample has about 260,000 distinct CDR3 sequences; around 18% are singletons. The data were obtained in a study of CD8 T cells in ankylosing spondylitis. This clonotype was obtained from a male donor with ankylosing spondylitis or in good health (not recorded which). Sequenced sample: blood, either unsorted or a sorted T cell fraction (not recorded which).

The CDR3, as DNA: TGCAGCGTTGACTCTAGCGGGGGACTCACAGATACGCAGTATTTT. It codes for CSVDSSGGLTDTQYF. The chain is built from TRBV29-1 and TRBJ2-3, with 10 nucleotides matching TRBD2. Germline CDR1 is SQVTM and CDR2 is ANQGSEA. The CDR3 has 15 residues. V trimming: 3 bases; J trimming: 2 bases; junction bases outside the gene matches: 5.